The rows below give T cell receptor beta chains drawn from one sample of a study of Ad26.COV2.S vaccination and SARS-CoV-2 variants. Method: immunoSEQ multiplex PCR; TCRdb's copy keeps in-frame clones and lacks some. The table has 300,000 to 400,000 clones, 80% to 90% seen once. Here the sequenced sample was peripheral blood, taken in a trial of Ad26.COV2.S vaccine versus placebo. The receptors come from a person aged 18-65 years who received the Ad26.COV2.S COVID-19 vaccine or a placebo. CDR3s include the opening cysteine and the closing phenylalanine or tryptophan. Fields, in order: J gene, clone size, D gene, V gene, CDR3 protein, CDR3 DNA. A D gene is named only where the DNA matches it firmly. Clone size is shown for a subset of rows, as once, few, many or a class of expanded clone.

TRBJ1-2,.,.,TRBV28,CASTRAPHAYGYTF,TGTGCCAGCACCCGAGCCCCACACGCGTATGGCTACACCTTC
TRBJ1-1,.,TRBD1,TRBV5-4,CASSLEGATEAFF,TGTGCCAGCAGCTTGGAGGGGGCTACTGAAGCTTTCTTT
TRBJ2-5,.,.,TRBV6-2/TRBV6-3,CASSIPPAETQYF,TGTGCCAGCAGTATCCCCCCGGCAGAGACCCAGTACTTC
TRBJ1-1,.,.,TRBV5-4,CASSSFNTEAFF,TGTGCCAGCAGCTCGTTTAACACTGAAGCTTTCTTT
TRBJ2-7,.,TRBD1,TRBV18,CASSPDRGPYEQYF,TGTGCCAGCTCACCGGACAGGGGACCCTACGAGCAGTACTTC
TRBJ2-3,.,.,TRBV7-3,CASSHGGPSTDTQYF,TGTGCCAGCAGCCATGGGGGTCCTAGCACAGATACGCAGTATTTT
TRBJ2-1,.,.,TRBV4-1,CASSAGGYRNEQFF,TGCGCCAGCAGCGCGGGCGGGTATCGCAATGAGCAGTTCTTC
TRBJ2-7,.,TRBD1,TRBV19,CASRPDRGFYEQYF,TGTGCCAGTAGACCGGACAGGGGATTCTACGAGCAGTACTTC
TRBJ2-5,.,.,TRBV5-1,CASSLGVADSQETQYF,TGCGCCAGCAGCTTGGGGGTAGCGGACTCCCAAGAGACCCAGTACTTC
TRBJ2-4,.,.,TRBV19,CASTKELRSGIQYF,TGTGCCAGTACTAAGGAGCTCCGATCTGGCATTCAGTACTTC
TRBJ2-6,.,TRBD1,TRBV7-8,CASSLVAGGNSGANVLTF,TGTGCCAGCAGCTTAGTGGCAGGGGGAAACTCTGGGGCCAACGTCCTGACTTTC
TRBJ2-1,.,TRBD2,TRBV2,CANRGGGAYEQFF,TGTGCCAACCGCGGCGGGGGGGCCTATGAGCAGTTCTTC
TRBJ2-5,.,TRBD2,TRBV9,CASSVDGASGRFGTQYF,TGTGCCAGCAGCGTAGACGGGGCTAGCGGGAGGTTCGGGACCCAGTACTTC
TRBJ1-4,many,TRBD1,TRBV5-4,CASSLATGKDEEKLFF,TGTGCCAGCAGCTTAGCGACAGGGAAGGACGAGGAAAAACTGTTTTTT
TRBJ2-2,.,.,TRBV5-4,CASSLEGAHTGELFF,TGTGCCAGCAGCTTGGAAGGGGCACACACCGGGGAGCTGTTTTTT
TRBJ2-1,.,TRBD1,TRBV2,CASTGWTGAGNEQFF,TGTGCCAGCACCGGATGGACAGGGGCGGGCAATGAGCAGTTCTTC
TRBJ1-5,.,.,TRBV7-9,CASSLAGSREQPQHF,TGTGCCAGCAGCTTAGCTGGAAGCAGGGAGCAGCCCCAGCATTTT
TRBJ2-5,.,TRBD1,TRBV3-1/TRBV3-2,CASSYRGQETQYF,TGTGCCAGCAGCTACAGGGGGCAGGAGACCCAGTACTTC
TRBJ2-7,.,.,TRBV27,CASSFPEGGTYEQYF,TGTGCCAGCAGTTTCCCCGAGGGGGGGACCTACGAGCAGTACTTC
TRBJ2-2,.,TRBD2,TRBV5-1,CASSPSTSGNTGELFF,TGCGCCAGCAGCCCCTCGACTAGCGGGAACACCGGGGAGCTGTTTTTT
TRBJ1-1,.,.,TRBV5-1,CASSSQAQEAFF,TGCGCCAGCAGCTCGCAGGCACAGGAAGCTTTCTTT
TRBJ1-1,.,.,TRBV7-2,CASSLWGIGTEAFF,TGTGCCAGCAGCTTATGGGGTATTGGCACTGAAGCTTTCTTT